These 22 T cell receptor beta chains came from one sample sequenced in a study of blood T cell repertoires in COVID-19. Profiled with immunoSEQ multiplex PCR; TCRdb holds only in-frame clones, not every one. This repertoire shows around 78,000 clones, approximately 84% found once; its top ten account for under 13%. Sequences were obtained from peripheral blood. The source is a man between 65 and 79 years old with active or convalescent COVID-19.

The chain links TRBV19 to TRBJ2-3; the D is unclear. The germline CDR1 and CDR2 sequences are LNHDA and SQIVND (reference sequence). V gave up 1 base and J gave up 8 bases, with 19 bases separating them. The CDR3 has 16 amino acids. This CDR3 reads CASSIGSGVTRGTQYF. CDR3 sequence (DNA): TGTGCCAGTAGTATAGGATCGGGTGTTACAAGAGGTACGCAGTATTTT.

The chain combines TRBV28 with TRBJ2-5; TRBD2 is a possible D gene (6 bases). The CDR3 is made up of 15 amino acids. V was cut by 3 bases and J by 2 bases, with 13 bases left in between. CDR1 is MDHEN and CDR2 is SYDVKM in the germline V gene. The CDR3 region has the DNA TGTGCCAGCAGTTTCGACGGGACTCCTCAAGAGACCCAGTACTTC. Its protein is CASSFDGTPQETQYF.

The chain combines TRBV5-1 with TRBJ2-6; D remains unclear. Germline lookup yields CDR1 SGHRS and CDR2 YFSETQ. The CDR3 length is 16 residues. The ends were cut back, 4 bases at V and 2 bases at J, with 13 bases in the middle. The CDR3, as DNA: TGCGCCAGCAGCCCGCCATTAGCAGCTGGGGCCAACGTCCTGACTTTC. Translation gives CASSPPLAAGANVLTF.

The sample holds one count of this clone. V gene TRBV4-3 combines with J gene TRBJ2-7; the D gene is possibly TRBD2 (5 bases). Germline-derived CDR1 and CDR2 are LGHNA and YSLEER. The CDR3 has 13 amino acids. V shed 3 bases and J shed 4 bases, with 10 bases lying between them. CDR3 in amino acids: CASSHQVAYEQYF. In DNA form, the CDR3 reads TGCGCCAGCAGCCATCAGGTAGCGTACGAGCAGTACTTC.

This chain links TRBV2 with TRBJ2-1; D is undetermined. V shed 8 bases and J shed 6 bases, with 17 bases lying between them. CDR1 SNHLY and CDR2 FYNNEI come from the germline V gene. CDR3 length equals 14 residues. The CDR3 DNA is TGTGCCAGCGAGCCGGGTACCCTTTCCAATGAGCAGTTCTTC. Its protein product is CASEPGTLSNEQFF.

This clone has only one observation. The V gene is TRBV6-5, the J gene TRBJ2-2, with D possibly TRBD2 on 5 matching bases. Between the trimmed V and J ends, which lost 6 bases and 5 bases, there was a span of 13 bases. In germline, CDR1 is MNHEY, CDR2 SVGAGI. The CDR3 is 14 amino acids. The CDR3 loop reads CASRRETGTGELFF. CDR3 bases: TGTGCCAGCAGGAGGGAGACGGGAACCGGGGAGCTGTTTTTT.

This clone was counted once. The J gene is TRBJ1-1, the V gene TRBV28, with TRBD1 matching 12 bases. CDR3 length: 16 amino acids. Trimming cost V 3 bases and J 4 bases; bases outside gene matches: 6. Germline loops: CDR1 MDHEN, CDR2 SYDVKM. The CDR3 nucleotides are TGTGCCAGCAGTTTTGGGACAGGGGGCTTCGCCACTGAAGCTTTCTTT. As protein: CASSFGTGGFATEAFF.

The chain combines TRBV23-1 with TRBJ1-3; 10 bases agree with TRBD1. TRBV23-1 is flagged as an ORF with uncertain function. The CDR3 is 21 amino acids. The V segment lost 0 bases and the J segment 0 bases; nucleotides outside the gene matches: 14. DNA of the CDR3: TGCGCCAGCAGTCAATCTCGCCGGGACAGGGGACTGGCGGGCTCTGGAAACACCATATATTTT. Protein: CASSQSRRDRGLAGSGNTIYF.

The chain employs TRBV19 and TRBJ1-1, with TRBD1 identical over 9 bases. Germline-derived CDR1 and CDR2 are LNHDA and SQIVND (reference sequence). The CDR3 runs to 14 residues. V was clipped by 2 bases and J by 5 bases; unmatched bases: 3. The CDR3 is CASSINRGRTEAFF. As DNA, the CDR3 is TGTGCCAGTAGTATAAACAGGGGGCGGACTGAAGCTTTCTTT.

In this sample, this clone turned up once. This rearrangement joins TRBV6-6 to TRBJ1-2; 12 nucleotides align to TRBD1. The CDR3 runs to 15 residues. CDR1 and CDR2 from the germline V gene are MNHNY and SVGAGI (reference sequence). Trimming took 5 bases from V and 4 from J; bases not matched to a gene: 5. The CDR3 spells CASSRGTGGGYGYTF. CDR3 DNA: TGTGCCAGCAGTCGAGGGACAGGGGGCGGCTATGGCTACACCTTC.

The chain uses TRBV9 and TRBJ2-7; TRBD2 agrees at 8 bases. V lost 0 bases, J lost 1 base, and 6 bases stayed unmatched. The germline V gene encodes CDR1 SGDLS and CDR2 YYNGEE. This CDR3 contains 16 residues. As DNA, the CDR3 is TGTGCCAGCAGCGTAGAGGGTAGCGGGGAATCCTACGAGCAGTACTTC. It encodes CASSVEGSGESYEQYF.

This chain joins TRBV2 and TRBJ2-3, with TRBD2 identical over 7 bases. With V trimmed by 8 bases and J by 5 bases, 1 base remained unmatched. In germline, CDR1 is SNHLY, CDR2 FYNNEI. This CDR3 comprises 11 residues. The CDR3 sequence: CASASGDTQYF. DNA for the CDR3: TGTGCCAGCGCTAGCGGAGATACGCAGTATTTT.

The chain employs TRBV5-6 and TRBJ1-1; possibly TRBD1 for D (5 bases). Trimming took off 4 bases at V and 10 bases at J, with 17 bases between the two ends. Germline V gives CDR1 SGHDT, CDR2 YYEEEE. CDR3 length equals 13 residues. The CDR3 sequence is CASSQLIGARAFF. DNA of the CDR3: TGTGCCAGCAGCCAACTAATTGGGGCGAGAGCTTTCTTT. The entire variable domain, with the rest obtained from reference TRBV5-6 and TRBJ1-1, is as follows: DAGVTQSPTHLIKTRGQQVTLRCSPKSGHDTVSWYQQALGQGPQFIFQYYEEEERQRGNFPDRFSGHQFPNYSSELNVNALLLGDSALYLCASSQLIGARAFFGQGTRLTVV.

The chain uses TRBV2 and TRBJ1-2; no reliable D call. Trimming pared 7 bases from V and 1 base from J, leaving 13 bases between. Looked up from germline, CDR1 is SNHLY and CDR2 is FYNNEI. The CDR3 consists of 14 residues. The CDR3: CASNEREINYGYTF. The CDR3 DNA is TGTGCCAGCAACGAGCGGGAAATTAACTATGGCTACACCTTC.

The V and J genes are TRBV5-1 and TRBJ1-1; 7 bases line up with TRBD1. J was trimmed by 1 base and V by 0 bases; bases with no gene match: 3. In germline, CDR1 is SGHRS, CDR2 YFSETQ. The CDR3 is made up of 15 amino acids. The CDR3 bases are TGCGCCAGCAGCTTGGTATGGACAGGGAACACTGAAGCTTTCTTT. Amino acids: CASSLVWTGNTEAFF.

This chain uses TRBV7-9 with TRBJ2-5; D possibly corresponds to TRBD2 (5 bases). CDR3 size: 12 residues. Germline V gene lookup returns CDR1 SEHNR and CDR2 FQNEAQ (reference sequence). Trimming pared 3 bases from V and 5 bases from J, leaving 7 bases between. The CDR3 DNA is TGTGCCAGCAGCTTGCCGGGGGAGACCCAGTACTTC. It specifies CASSLPGETQYF.

V and J are TRBV19 and TRBJ2-5, with 8 bases lining up with TRBD2. Germline CDR1 and CDR2: LNHDA and SQIVND (reference sequence). The CDR3 consists of 15 residues. V trimming: 3 bases; J trimming: 2 bases; junction bases outside the gene matches: 5. The CDR3 loop reads CASSMRLAWQETQYF. DNA of the CDR3: TGTGCCAGTAGTATGCGACTAGCGTGGCAAGAGACCCAGTACTTC.

The chain employs TRBV10-2 and TRBJ2-3, with D maybe TRBD1 (6 bases). This CDR3 contains 13 residues. Germline CDR1 and CDR2: WSHSY and SAAADI. Trimming took 6 bases from V and 0 from J, leaving 7 bases between them. CDR3 region: CASRTGSTDTQYF. The CDR3 DNA is TGCGCCAGCAGAACAGGGAGCACAGATACGCAGTATTTT.

The CDR3 DNA sequence: TGTGCCAGCAGCTTAGATACCGGGAACAATGAGCAGTTCTTC. It codes for CASSLDTGNNEQFF. The rearrangement links TRBV11-1 to TRBJ2-1; a possible D gene is TRBD2 (5 bases). Trimming shortened V by 1 base and J by 5 bases, and 9 bases separated the two germline ends. CDR3 length equals 14 residues. Per the germline V gene, CDR1 is SGHAT and CDR2 is FQDESV (reference sequence).

This clone was seen a few times. This rearrangement joins TRBV27 to TRBJ2-7; 7 bases are shared with TRBD2. Germline V gene sequence: CDR1 MNHEY, CDR2 SMNVEV (reference sequence). The CDR3 is 13 amino acids. V lost 6 bases and J lost 3; bases outside the gene matches: 5. The CDR3 bases are TGTGCCAGCAGCCACGGGAGGAGCTACGAGCAGTACTTC. It yields the protein CASSHGRSYEQYF.

The rearrangement uses TRBV30 and TRBJ2-3; 9 bases are a match to TRBD2. The CDR3 covers 15 residues. Trimming removed 1 base from V and 3 bases from J; junction bases left unmatched: 5. Germline CDR1 reads GTSNPN; CDR2 reads SVGIG (reference sequence). The CDR3 loop reads CAWSGAGGRTDTQYF. DNA of the CDR3: TGTGCCTGGAGTGGAGCGGGAGGTAGAACAGATACGCAGTATTTT. The full variable domain, in which reference TRBV30 and TRBJ2-3 provide the parts outside the CDR3, is SQTIHQWPATLVQPVGSPLSLECTVEGTSNPNLYWYRQAAGRGLQLLFYSVGIGQISSEVPQNLSASRPQDRQFILSSKKLLLSDSGFYLCAWSGAGGRTDTQYFGPGTRLTVL.

V usage is TRBV19 and J usage is TRBJ2-1; 7 positions match TRBD2. CDR1 and CDR2 (germline): LNHDA, SQIVND (reference sequence). The CDR3 spans 15 residues. V was clipped by 1 base and J by 3 bases; unmatched bases: 3. In DNA form, the CDR3 reads TGTGCCAGTAGTATAGGCGGGAGTATCTACAATGAGCAGTTCTTC. Its protein is CASSIGGSIYNEQFF.